Following are 3 T cell receptor beta chains from one sample sequenced in a study of OX40 agonist ivuxolimab in advanced cancers. Sequencing was performed with immunoSEQ multiplex PCR; in TCRdb, only in-frame clones are kept and a portion is missing. The data contain more than 9,000 clones, approximately 70% of them singletons. Material: CD4+ or CD8+ T cells sorted from blood, obtained in a trial of the OX40 agonist ivuxolimab. The receptors come from an adult with an advanced solid tumor such as melanoma, head and neck, liver or kidney cancer.

The V and J genes are TRBV9 and TRBJ2-2; 7 bases match TRBD1. Trimming at V came to 0 bases and at J to 2 bases, leaving 4 bases not matched to a gene. In germline, CDR1 is SGDLS, CDR2 YYNGEE. The CDR3 loop spans 16 amino acids. The CDR3 sequence: CASSVEDRENTGELFF. For the CDR3, the DNA is TGTGCCAGCAGCGTAGAAGACAGGGAAAACACCGGGGAGCTGTTTTTT.

Comments on this clone: Sequence at one end of the junction differs from germline and may be a read error. The CDR3 DNA follows: TGTGCCAGCAGCTTACCCCAGACAGCCCCGAGTTTGGACTTC. Translated, it gives CASSLPQTAPSLDF. The chain carries TRBV7-9 and TRBJ2-7, with D possibly being TRBD1 (5 bases). The germline V gene encodes CDR1 SEHNR and CDR2 FQNEAQ (reference sequence). CDR3 length: 14 residues.

The chain links TRBV28 to TRBJ1-3; D gene ambiguous. V lost 2 bases and J 4 bases, leaving 9 bases between the germline ends. The CDR3 is 14 residues long. Germline-derived CDR1 and CDR2 are MDHEN and SYDVKM. CDR3 region: CASSLEYGGNTIYF. The CDR3 DNA sequence: TGTGCCAGCAGTTTAGAGTACGGAGGAAACACCATATATTTT.